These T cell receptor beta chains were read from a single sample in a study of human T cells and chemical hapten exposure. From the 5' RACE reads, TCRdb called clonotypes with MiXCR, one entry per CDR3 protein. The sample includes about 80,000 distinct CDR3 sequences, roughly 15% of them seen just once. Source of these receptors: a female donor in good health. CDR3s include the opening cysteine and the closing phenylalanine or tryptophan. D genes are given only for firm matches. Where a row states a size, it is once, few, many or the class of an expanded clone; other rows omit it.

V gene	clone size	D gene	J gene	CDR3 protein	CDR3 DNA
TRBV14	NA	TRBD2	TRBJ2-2	CASSRTSPNTGELFF	TGTGCCAGCAGCCGGACTAGTCCGAACACCGGGGAGCTGTTTTTT
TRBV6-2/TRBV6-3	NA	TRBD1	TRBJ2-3	CASSYRGNTQYF	TGTGCCAGCAGCTACAGGGGAAATACGCAGTATTTT
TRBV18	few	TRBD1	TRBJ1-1	CASSYRQGSDTEAFF	TGTGCCAGCTCATATCGACAGGGTAGTGACACTGAAGCTTTCTTT
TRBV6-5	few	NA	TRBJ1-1	CASNQGGTEAFF	TGTGCCAGCAACCAGGGAGGCACTGAAGCTTTCTTT
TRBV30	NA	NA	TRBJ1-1	CARVAANTEAFF	TGTGCCAGAGTGGCAGCGAACACTGAAGCTTTCTTT
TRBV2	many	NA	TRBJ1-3	CASSYRQVSAGNTIYF	TGTGCCAGCAGCTACAGACAGGTCTCGGCTGGAAACACCATATATTTT
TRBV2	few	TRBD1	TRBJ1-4	CASQDPRQGADEKLFF	TGTGCCAGCCAAGACCCCCGACAGGGGGCCGACGAAAAACTGTTTTTT
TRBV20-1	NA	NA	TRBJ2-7	CSAGEGSILTYEQYF	TGCAGTGCTGGCGAGGGGTCAATCCTGACCTACGAGCAGTACTTC
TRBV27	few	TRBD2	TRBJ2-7	CASSLKTGGRGEQYF	TGTGCCAGCAGTTTAAAAACGGGAGGTCGGGGCGAGCAGTACTTC
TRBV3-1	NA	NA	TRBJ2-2	CASSQGYLNTGELFF	TGTGCCAGCAGCCAAGGCTACCTAAACACCGGGGAGCTGTTTTTT
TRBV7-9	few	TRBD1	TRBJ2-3	CASSPGQVREDTQYF	TGTGCCAGCAGCCCCGGACAGGTTCGTGAAGATACGCAGTATTTT
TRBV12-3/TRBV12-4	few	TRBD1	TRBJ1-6	CASSPPRGGIRSPLHF	TGTGCCAGCAGTCCCCCCAGGGGGGGGATTCGTTCACCCCTCCACTTT
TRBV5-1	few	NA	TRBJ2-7	CASSLAGPPGEQYF	TGCGCCAGCAGCTTGGCAGGGCCCCCGGGCGAGCAGTACTTC
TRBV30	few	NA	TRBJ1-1	CAWGRMNTEAFF	TGTGCCTGGGGACGGATGAACACTGAAGCTTTCTTT
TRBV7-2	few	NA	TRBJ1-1	CASSLQQGRNTEAFF	TGTGCCAGCAGCCTTCAACAGGGACGGAACACTGAAGCTTTCTTT
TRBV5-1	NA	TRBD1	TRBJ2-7	CASSRDRVDEQYF	TGCGCCAGCAGCCGTGACAGGGTCGACGAGCAGTACTTC
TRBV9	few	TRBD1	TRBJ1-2	CASSSQTGLVDGYTF	TGTGCCAGCAGCTCGCAGACAGGGTTGGTCGATGGCTACACCTTC
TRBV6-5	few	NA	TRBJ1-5	CASSYSIFGQPQHF	TGTGCCAGCAGTTACTCGATATTTGGTCAGCCCCAGCATTTT
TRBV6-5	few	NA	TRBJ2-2	CASSYEGVGELFF	TGTGCCAGCAGTTACGAGGGGGTCGGGGAGCTGTTTTTT
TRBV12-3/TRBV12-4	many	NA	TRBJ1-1	CASSLRGMNTEAFF	TGTGCCAGCAGCCTAAGAGGTATGAACACTGAAGCTTTCTTT
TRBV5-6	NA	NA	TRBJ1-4	CASSTGPVEKLFF	TGTGCCAGCAGCACGGGACCGGTGGAAAAACTGTTTTTT
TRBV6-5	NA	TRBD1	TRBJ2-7	CASSSQGTYEQYF	TGTGCCAGCAGTTCACAGGGGACCTACGAGCAGTACTTC
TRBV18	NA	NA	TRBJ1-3	CASSPGPSGNTIYF	TGTGCCAGCTCACCAGGACCCTCTGGAAACACCATATATTTT
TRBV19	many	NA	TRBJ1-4	CASRDLNEKLFF	TGTGCCAGCCGGGACCTTAATGAAAAACTGTTTTTT
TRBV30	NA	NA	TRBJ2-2	CAWIRGVTGELFF	TGTGCCTGGATTCGAGGGGTCACCGGGGAGCTGTTTTTT
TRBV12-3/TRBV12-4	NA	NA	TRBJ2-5	CASSLGPTLYQETQYF	TGTGCCAGCAGTTTAGGACCTACCCTGTACCAAGAGACCCAGTACTTC
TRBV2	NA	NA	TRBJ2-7	CASKKTGPSYEQYF	TGTGCCAGCAAGAAGACAGGCCCGTCCTACGAGCAGTACTTC
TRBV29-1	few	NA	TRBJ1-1	CSVEDLGPWGEAFF	TGCAGCGTTGAAGATTTGGGCCCTTGGGGTGAAGCTTTCTTT
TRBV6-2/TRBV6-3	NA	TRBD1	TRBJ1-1	CASSSQRTGSGTEAFF	TGTGCCAGCAGTTCCCAGCGGACAGGGAGCGGCACTGAAGCTTTCTTT
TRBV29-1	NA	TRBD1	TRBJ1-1	CSAEGQMNTEAFF	TGCAGCGCCGAGGGACAGATGAACACTGAAGCTTTCTTT
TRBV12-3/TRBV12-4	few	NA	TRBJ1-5	CASSLVAAGDRQPQHF	TGTGCCAGCAGTTTAGTTGCGGCAGGGGATCGCCAGCCCCAGCATTTT
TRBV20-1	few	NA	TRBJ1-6	CSARLEKINSPLHF	TGCAGTGCTAGACTGGAGAAAATTAATTCACCCCTCCACTTT
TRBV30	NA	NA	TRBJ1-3	CASRVNTIYF	TGTGCCTCGAGGGTAAACACCATATATTTT
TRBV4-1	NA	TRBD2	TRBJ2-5	CASSQGFLAGNQETQYF	TGCGCCAGCAGCCAAGGGTTCCTAGCGGGGAATCAAGAGACCCAGTACTTC
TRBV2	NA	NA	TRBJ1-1	CASSDKLDRSTEAFF	TGTGCCAGCAGTGATAAACTAGACAGGTCCACTGAAGCTTTCTTT
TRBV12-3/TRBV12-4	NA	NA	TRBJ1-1	CASLEARGTEAFF	TGTGCCAGCCTTGAGGCTCGTGGCACTGAAGCTTTCTTT
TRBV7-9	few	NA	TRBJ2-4	CASSLAGGTRRENIQYF	TGTGCCAGCAGCTTAGCTGGTGGGACCCGTAGGGAAAACATTCAGTACTTC
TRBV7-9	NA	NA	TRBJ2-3	CAATGSTDTQYF	TGTGCCGCCACAGGTAGCACAGATACGCAGTATTTT
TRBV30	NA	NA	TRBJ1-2	CAWTGIRTGNYGYTF	TGTGCCTGGACTGGCATTAGGACGGGAAACTATGGCTACACCTTC
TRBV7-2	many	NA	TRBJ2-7	CASSPQDPYEQYF	TGTGCCAGCAGCCCCCAAGACCCCTACGAGCAGTACTTC
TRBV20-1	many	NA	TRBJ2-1	CSARVGYTRSEQFF	TGCAGTGCTAGAGTGGGATACACTCGATCTGAGCAGTTCTTC
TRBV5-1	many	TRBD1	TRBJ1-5	CASSFDGQGNQPQHF	TGCGCCAGCAGCTTCGACGGACAGGGAAATCAGCCCCAGCATTTT
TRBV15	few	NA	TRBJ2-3	CATSRDLAIDTQYF	TGTGCCACCAGCAGAGATCTGGCGATAGATACGCAGTATTTT
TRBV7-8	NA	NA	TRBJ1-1	CASTPSIQGNEAFF	TGTGCCAGCACCCCATCGATTCAGGGAAATGAAGCTTTCTTT
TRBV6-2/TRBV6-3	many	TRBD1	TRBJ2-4	CASSPRQGAQYF	TGTGCCAGCAGTCCCCGACAGGGCGCTCAGTACTTC
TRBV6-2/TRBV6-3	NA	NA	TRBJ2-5	CASSRLETQYF	TGTGCCAGCAGTCGGTTGGAGACCCAGTACTTC
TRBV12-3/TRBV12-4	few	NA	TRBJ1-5	CASSFTDSNQPQHF	TGTGCCAGCAGTTTTACAGATAGCAATCAGCCCCAGCATTTT
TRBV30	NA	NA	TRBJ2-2	CAWSSRALTGELFF	TGTGCCTGGAGTAGCCGGGCGCTGACCGGGGAGCTGTTTTTT
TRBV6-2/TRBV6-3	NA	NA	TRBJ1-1	CASSDSTTNTEAFF	TGTGCCAGCAGCGACAGTACGACGAACACTGAAGCTTTCTTT
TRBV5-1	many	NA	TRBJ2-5	CASSASSQETQYF	TGCGCCAGCAGCGCTTCTAGTCAAGAGACCCAGTACTTC
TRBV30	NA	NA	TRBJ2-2	CAWSVLWGTGELFF	TGTGCCTGGAGTGTACTCTGGGGCACCGGGGAGCTGTTTTTT
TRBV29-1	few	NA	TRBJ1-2	CSVDRQQAGYGYTF	TGCAGCGTTGACAGACAGCAGGCGGGCTATGGCTACACCTTC
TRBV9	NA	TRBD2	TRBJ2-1	CASSVETSGSRSYNEQFF	TGTGCCAGCAGCGTAGAAACTAGCGGGAGCCGTTCCTACAATGAGCAGTTCTTC
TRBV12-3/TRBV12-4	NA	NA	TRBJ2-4	CASSLQGTKNIQYF	TGTGCCAGCAGTTTGCAGGGAACCAAAAACATTCAGTACTTC
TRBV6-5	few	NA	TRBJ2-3	CASLPHGSTDTQYF	TGTGCCAGCCTCCCTCATGGGAGCACAGATACGCAGTATTTT